This T cell receptor (beta chain) was observed in a study of blood T cell repertoires in COVID-19 (dated by TCRdb to 2020 to 2022). Study-wide context: Samples from collaborators originated in the United States, Italy and Spain and spanned both the acute and convalescent phases of COVID-19. The prospective study material was composed of cDNA or gDNA derived from T cells, B-cell-depleted T cells, or PBMCs. The dataset comprised deeply sampled blood TCRbeta repertoires from subjects exposed to, actively infected with, or recovered from COVID-19. The repertoires were released in a freely available public database meant as a resource for research on the immune response to SARS-CoV-2. The samples were drawn from two sources: the first 160 participants of the ongoing ImmuneRACE study, and 1,000 to 1,500 subjects contributed by 6 global collaborators. Sample metadata almost always included a de-identified subject ID, COVID-19 status, age in years and sex. Where available, HLA class I and class II types were obtained from metadata supplied by the sample provider rather than from assay-based typing.

General conclusions and limits of the study: The quantity of clinical and demographic metadata differed by source and by participant and was supplied without curation.

Relative to germline, V is 6 bases shorter and J is 2 bases shorter, with 14 bases between their ends. CDR1 and CDR2 were assigned from the germline V gene (reference sequence) as LNHDA and SQIVND. Including the terminal cysteine and phenylalanine, the CDR3 comprises 15 residues. Just the 45-base CDR3 DNA is kept, in frame starting at base 1. This clone was counted a few times. No antigen is known for it. No much larger clonotype is one base removed from it; base qualities were not supplied. Each collaborating institution followed its own protocols to collect whole blood in K2EDTA tubes. For TCRbeta analysis, collaborators shipped samples as frozen whole blood, isolated PBMCs, or DNA extracted from either of those sample types. The immunoSEQ Assay, a bias-controlled multiplex PCR, was used to amplify TCRbeta CDR3 regions from genomic DNA. As for how the authors treated the data: Nucleated cell counts per sample were estimated from amplification of reference gene primers within the assay. To quantify the absolute abundance of each unique TCRbeta CDR3 rearrangement, sequence reads were collapsed and filtered. Productive Simpson clonality was computed per sample as the square root of Simpson's diversity index over productive rearrangements. TCRdb stores this immuneACCESS table with in-frame sequences only. Part of the clones is absent; in the studies checked, under half of the shortfall reflects unresolved V genes, and no reason is known for the rest. That table furnishes V, J and clone size, whereas the DNA furnished D and trimming. The sample table records approximately 150,000 clones; over 80% of these occur just once. Together, the top ten hold 8% to 9.5% of the sample.

The sample taken for sequencing was peripheral blood. In this chain, TRBV19 is recombined with TRBJ2-1; a tentative D match to TRBD2 spans 5 bases. The clonotype was recovered from a woman in her seventies with acute or convalescent COVID-19. The CDR3 region reads CASSTPRTAYNEQFF. The DNA sequence is as follows: TGTGCCAGTAGCACCCCTAGGACTGCCTACAATGAGCAGTTCTTC. Full variable domain (CDR3 extended with the reference TRBV19 and TRBJ2-1 proteins): DGGITQSPKYLFRKEGQNVTLSCEQNLNHDAMYWYRQDPGQGLRLIYYSQIVNDFQKGDIAEGYSVSREKKESFPLTVTSAQKNPTAFYLCASSTPRTAYNEQFFGPGTRLTVL.